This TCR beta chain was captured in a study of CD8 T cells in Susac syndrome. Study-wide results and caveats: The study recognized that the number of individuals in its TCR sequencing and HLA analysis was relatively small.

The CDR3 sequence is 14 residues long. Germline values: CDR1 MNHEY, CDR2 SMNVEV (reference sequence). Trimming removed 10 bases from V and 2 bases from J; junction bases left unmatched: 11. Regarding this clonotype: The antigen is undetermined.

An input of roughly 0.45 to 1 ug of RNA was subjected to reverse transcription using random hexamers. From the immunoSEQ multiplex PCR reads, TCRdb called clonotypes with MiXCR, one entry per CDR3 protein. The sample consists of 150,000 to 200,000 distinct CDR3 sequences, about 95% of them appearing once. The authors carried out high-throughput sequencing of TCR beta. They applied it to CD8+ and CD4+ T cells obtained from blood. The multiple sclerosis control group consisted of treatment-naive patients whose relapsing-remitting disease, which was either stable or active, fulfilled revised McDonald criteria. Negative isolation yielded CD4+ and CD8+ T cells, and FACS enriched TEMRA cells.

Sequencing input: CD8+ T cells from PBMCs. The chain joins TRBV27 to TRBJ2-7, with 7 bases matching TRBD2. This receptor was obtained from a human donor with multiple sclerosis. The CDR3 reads CATSPAGSPYEQYF. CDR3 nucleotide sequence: TGTGCCACCTCCCCAGCGGGATCACCCTACGAGCAGTACTTC.